The 21 T cell receptor beta chains in this list originate from one sample, sequenced in a study of shared clonotypes between healthy human individuals. The method was immunoSEQ multiplex PCR; TCRdb's version includes in-frame clones alone and lacks a portion of them. The sample records millions of clones, about 92% being singletons. The sample consisted of naive CD4+ T cells sorted from blood. Subset specified: CD45RA+ positively selected. These receptor sequences come from a man in his late teens or twenties in good health.

The rearrangement links TRBV6-6 to TRBJ2-7; D is uncertain. There are 13 residues in the CDR3. V lost 8 bases and J lost 0, with 11 bases in between. Per germline, CDR1 MNHNY and CDR2 SVGAGI (reference sequence). The CDR3 DNA sequence: TGTGCCAGCGTTCCGGCTAGCTCCTACGAGCAGTACTTC. Its protein product is CASVPASSYEQYF.

This chain joins TRBV5-6 and TRBJ2-5; D ambiguous. V shed 1 base and J shed 0 bases, with 4 bases lying between them. Germline V gives CDR1 SGHDT, CDR2 YYEEEE. The CDR3 runs to 13 residues. The DNA of the CDR3 is TGTGCCAGCAGCTTGTTTAACCAAGAGACCCAGTACTTC. Its protein product is CASSLFNQETQYF.

This sequence joins TRBV11-3 and TRBJ2-3, with 12 bases that match TRBD2. V was clipped by 1 base and J by 2 bases; unmatched bases: 1. This CDR3 contains 16 residues. Germline V CDR1 and CDR2: SGHNT, YENEEA. This CDR3 reads CASSLGTSGVTDTQYF. CDR3 bases: TGTGCCAGCAGCTTAGGGACTAGCGGGGTCACAGATACGCAGTATTTT.

The V call is TRBV15, the J call TRBJ2-7; 13 bases map to TRBD2. The CDR3 sequence is 17 residues long. J was trimmed by 2 bases and V by 2 bases; bases with no gene match: 6. The germline CDR1 and CDR2 sequences are LNHNV and YYDKDF (reference sequence). CDR3 bases: TGTGCCACCAGCAGATGGACCGGGACTAGCGGGGCCTACGAGCAGTACTTC. Its protein product is CATSRWTGTSGAYEQYF. The full variable domain, in which reference TRBV15 and TRBJ2-7 provide the parts outside the CDR3, is DAMVIQNPRYQVTQFGKPVTLSCSQTLNHNVMYWYQQKSSQAPKLLFHYYDKDFNNEADTPDNFQSRRPNTSFCFLDIRSPGLGDTAMYLCATSRWTGTSGAYEQYFGPGTRLTVT.

Concerning this clone itself: Different DNA sequences within this sample yield the same CDR3. This CDR3 reads CASSYTRTGGYGYTF. The CDR3 DNA reads as TGTGCCAGCAGTTACACCAGGACAGGGGGCTATGGCTACACCTTC. V usage is TRBV6-5 and J usage is TRBJ1-2; 10 bases line up with TRBD1. Unmatched junction bases numbered 4, after V lost 2 bases and J lost 4 bases. The V gene's germline CDR1 is MNHEY and CDR2 SVGAGI. The CDR3 runs to 15 residues.

This clone was observed a few times. The chain uses TRBV30 and TRBJ1-1; D ambiguous. V dropped 0 bases and J dropped 4 bases, with 15 bases sitting between them. Germline V gene lookup returns CDR1 GTSNPN and CDR2 SVGIG (reference sequence). The CDR3 extends over 15 amino acids. The CDR3 region has the DNA TGTGCCTGGAGTGTAGGGAAGGGTAGGGTCACTGAAGCTTTCTTT. It codes for CAWSVGKGRVTEAFF.

This rearrangement joins TRBV30 to TRBJ2-5; possible D gene TRBD2, 6 bases. The CDR3 length is 12 residues. Deletions cut 5 bases from V and 2 bases from J, with 9 bases between. Germline CDR1 and CDR2: GTSNPN and SVGIG (reference sequence). For the CDR3, the DNA is TGTGCCTGGGGGACTCCTCAAGAGACCCAGTACTTC. Protein sequence: CAWGTPQETQYF.

The chain links TRBV6-5 to TRBJ1-6; possibly TRBD1 for D (6 bases). V lost 10 bases and J lost 7, with 11 bases in between. Germline values: CDR1 MNHEY, CDR2 SVGAGI. The CDR3 has 12 amino acids. CDR3: CAIKQGNSPLHF. The CDR3 DNA follows: TGTGCCATCAAACAGGGAAATTCACCCCTCCACTTT.

This clone was observed once. The chain couples TRBV11-2 to TRBJ2-5; 8 nucleotides match TRBD2. In germline, CDR1 is SGHAT, CDR2 FQNNGV. V was pared by 2 bases and J by 5 bases, with 7 bases of the junction left unmatched. The CDR3 is 15 amino acids. CDR3 sequence: CASSLRGGLTETQYF. The DNA of the CDR3 is TGTGCCAGCAGCTTACGGGGGGGGCTAACGGAGACCCAGTACTTC.

This clone was seen a single time. This chain joins TRBV9 and TRBJ2-3; TRBD2 matches at 8 bases. Germline V gene data show CDR1 as SGDLS and CDR2 as YYNGEE. The CDR3 covers 16 residues. J was trimmed by 1 base and V by 2 bases; bases with no gene match: 6. CDR3 coding DNA: TGTGCCAGCAGCGTCCTGAGCGGGAGCGGCACAGATACGCAGTATTTT. Translation gives CASSVLSGSGTDTQYF.

The CDR3 reads CASSYSQGSRYEQYF. The CDR3 DNA reads TGTGCCAGCAGTTACTCCCAGGGATCACGCTACGAGCAGTACTTC. This sequence joins TRBV6-6 and TRBJ2-7, with D perhaps matching TRBD1 (5 bases). The V gene lost 0 bases and the J gene lost 3 bases, with 12 bases spanning the gap. Germline V gene data show CDR1 as MNHNY and CDR2 as SVGAGI (reference sequence). This CDR3 is built from 15 residues.

This clone was seen a single time. The CDR3 region has the DNA TGTGCCAGCAGCCGATCCACAGGGGGAGGTGAAAAACTGTTTTTT. It codes for CASSRSTGGGEKLFF. V usage is TRBV11-2 and J usage is TRBJ1-4, with 8 bases fitting TRBD1. The V gene's germline CDR1 is SGHAT and CDR2 FQNNGV. V was pared by 5 bases and J by 7 bases, with 9 bases of the junction left unmatched. The CDR3 runs to 15 residues.

The gene calls are TRBV10-3 and TRBJ1-5; D gene unclear. The CDR3 spans 14 residues. V dropped 10 bases and J dropped 1 base, with 14 bases sitting between them. Germline lookup yields CDR1 ENHRY and CDR2 SYGVKD. CDR3 bases: TGTGCCACAAATTTGGGAGGGAGCAATCAGCCCCAGCATTTT. It is translated as CATNLGGSNQPQHF.

This sequence joins TRBV2 and TRBJ2-1; 8 nucleotides line up with TRBD2. CDR1 and CDR2 (germline): SNHLY, FYNNEI. This CDR3 has 13 residues. This chain's CDR3 is CATSSGGYNEQFF. The CDR3 DNA reads TGTGCTACCTCCAGCGGGGGCTACAATGAGCAGTTCTTC. Drawing the rest from reference TRBV2 and TRBJ2-1, the complete variable domain is EPEVTQTPSHQVTQMGQEVILRCVPISNHLYFYWYRQILGQKVEFLVSFYNNEISEKSEIFDDQFSVERPDGSNFTLKIRSTKLEDSAMYFCATSSGGYNEQFFGPGTRLTVL.

This clone occurred once. Additional DNA sequences in this sample encode the identical CDR3. The chain employs TRBV9 and TRBJ1-5; D not certain. The CDR3 spans 13 residues. V gave up 0 bases and J gave up 5 bases, with 6 bases separating them. Germline CDR1 and CDR2: SGDLS and YYNGEE. The CDR3 nucleotides read TGTGCCAGCAGCGTAGAAGGCGATCAGCCCCAGCATTTT. Protein product: CASSVEGDQPQHF.

The genes are TRBV20-1 and TRBJ2-5; D gene unclear. Germline CDR1 DFQATT, CDR2 SNEGSKA (reference sequence). V dropped 7 bases and J dropped 2 bases, with 8 bases sitting between them. The CDR3 length is 11 residues. Written as DNA, the CDR3 is TGCAGTGGGGCCAGACAAGAGACCCAGTACTTC. Protein product: CSGARQETQYF.

J is TRBJ2-1 and V is TRBV5-4, with a tentative D call TRBD2 (6 bases). This CDR3 has 15 amino acids. CDR1 is SGHNT and CDR2 is YYREEE in the germline V gene (reference sequence). V was shortened by 4 bases and J by 9 bases, with 20 bases between the two germline ends. The CDR3 region has the DNA TGTGCCAGCAGCAGTGGAGGCGGGATCCCCCCTGAGCAGTTCTTC. The encoded protein is CASSSGGGIPPEQFF.

V and J are TRBV11-2 and TRBJ2-7, with TRBD2 as a possible D gene (6 bases). The germline CDR1 and CDR2 sequences are SGHAT and FQNNGV. The CDR3 is 14 amino acids. V shed 4 bases and J shed 4 bases, with 14 bases lying between them. Written as DNA, the CDR3 is TGTGCCAGCAGCTCGTCGGGACTGTTTTACGAGCAGTACTTC. It translates to CASSSSGLFYEQYF.

This clone was detected only once. Other DNA sequences in this sample translate to the same CDR3. V is TRBV5-1 and J is TRBJ2-2; D is tentatively TRBD1 or TRBD2 (5 bases each). CDR1 is SGHRS and CDR2 is YFSETQ in the germline V gene. Trimming took 3 bases from V and 0 from J, leaving 9 bases between them. There are 15 residues in the CDR3. The CDR3 region is CASSWGTANTGELFF. The CDR3 coding sequence is TGCGCCAGCAGCTGGGGGACGGCGAACACCGGGGAGCTGTTTTTT.

The chain couples TRBV7-9 to TRBJ2-2; D not resolved. The ends were cut back, 5 bases at V and 1 base at J, with 11 bases in the middle. Per the germline V gene, CDR1 is SEHNR and CDR2 is FQNEAQ (reference sequence). The CDR3 length is 15 residues. The CDR3 DNA reads as TGTGCCAGCAGCCCTTCTTTAATGAACACCGGGGAGCTGTTTTTT. As protein: CASSPSLMNTGELFF. Filled out from reference TRBV7-9 and TRBJ2-2, the complete variable domain reads DTGVSQNPRHKITKRGQNVTFRCDPISEHNRLYWYRQTLGQGPEFLTYFQNEAQLEKSRLLSDRFSAERPKGSFSTLEIQRTEQGDSAMYLCASSPSLMNTGELFFGEGSRLTVL.

The DNA of the CDR3 is TGTGCCAGCAGGGAGACACCGGGACAGGGAGGCACTGAAGCTTTCTTT. Encoded protein: CASRETPGQGGTEAFF. The V and J genes are TRBV11-2 and TRBJ1-1; 9 positions agree with TRBD1. Trimming at V came to 6 bases and at J to 4 bases, leaving 12 bases not matched to a gene. Per germline, CDR1 SGHAT and CDR2 FQNNGV. The CDR3 totals 16 residues.